These 8 T cell receptor beta chains were all obtained from the same sample, sequenced in a study of cytomegalovirus exposure and HLA in healthy donors. The primer mix had 60 Vbeta and 13 Jbeta primers. Sequencing used immunoSEQ multiplex PCR; TCRdb keeps in-frame clones, though not all of them. The sample lists around 120,000 clones, 80% occurring once. Sequencing was done on a sample of PBMCs. These receptors came from a female donor in good health and CMV-seropositive.

The chain carries TRBV29-1 and TRBJ2-3; TRBD2 might be the D (6 bases). V lost 4 bases and J lost 4, with 15 bases in between. Germline CDR1 reads SQVTM; CDR2 reads ANQGSEA. The CDR3 has 14 amino acids. The CDR3 protein is CSVVPAGGADTQYF. The CDR3 DNA follows: TGCAGCGTTGTACCAGCAGGAGGGGCAGATACGCAGTATTTT.

This clone was counted once. This chain uses TRBV18 with TRBJ2-1, with TRBD2 matching 7 bases. V was clipped by 3 bases and J by 1 base; unmatched bases: 6. The CDR3 has 16 amino acids. Germline V gene lookup returns CDR1 KGHSH and CDR2 LQKENI. CDR3 DNA sequence: TGTGCCAGCTCACCGTTCATGCGGGGGTCCTACAATGAGCAGTTCTTC. It is translated as CASSPFMRGSYNEQFF.

V usage is TRBV19 and J usage is TRBJ1-5; a weak D match, TRBD1 (5 bases). Germline V gives CDR1 LNHDA, CDR2 SQIVND (reference sequence). The CDR3 has 14 residues. Trimming removed 7 bases from V and 4 bases from J, with 14 bases in between. CDR3 DNA: TGTGCCAGTACCACCGGGCCAGGGAATCAGCCCCAGCATTTT. Amino acids: CASTTGPGNQPQHF. The entire variable domain, with the rest obtained from reference TRBV19 and TRBJ1-5, is as follows: DGGITQSPKYLFRKEGQNVTLSCEQNLNHDAMYWYRQDPGQGLRLIYYSQIVNDFQKGDIAEGYSVSREKKESFPLTVTSAQKNPTAFYLCASTTGPGNQPQHFGDGTRLSIL.

This chain joins TRBV28 and TRBJ1-2; D unresolved. Trimming shortened V by 8 bases and J by 4 bases, and 14 bases separated the two germline ends. The CDR3 contains 13 residues. Per the germline V gene, CDR1 is MDHEN and CDR2 is SYDVKM. The CDR3 region is CASRPHTFYGYTF. DNA for the CDR3: TGTGCCAGCCGCCCACACACCTTCTATGGCTACACCTTC.

The chain combines TRBV6-5 with TRBJ2-4, with TRBD2 matching 7 bases. Germline trimming cut 0 bases from V and 2 bases from J; bases unmatched to any gene: 1. Germline V gives CDR1 MNHEY, CDR2 SVGAGI. The CDR3 spans 15 residues. CDR3 in amino acids: CASSYSGGTKNIQYF. The CDR3 bases are TGTGCCAGCAGTTACTCCGGGGGGACCAAAAACATTCAGTACTTC.

V is TRBV6-5 and J is TRBJ1-2; 9 positions match TRBD1. V shed 5 bases, J shed 3 bases, and the junction held 7 bases outside the gene matches. The CDR3 length is 15 residues. Germline V gene data show CDR1 as MNHEY and CDR2 as SVGAGI. The CDR3 region is CASSTRDRAYYGYTF. CDR3 sequence (DNA): TGTGCCAGCAGTACCCGGGACAGGGCCTACTATGGCTACACCTTC.

The chain employs TRBV7-9 and TRBJ2-1, with 9 bases matching TRBD2. The germline CDR1 and CDR2 sequences are SEHNR and FQNEAQ (reference sequence). With V trimmed by 8 bases and J by 9 bases, 17 bases remained unmatched. The CDR3 is 16 amino acids. This chain's CDR3 is CASFSVAFSGGSEQFF. The CDR3 DNA reads as TGTGCCAGCTTCAGCGTGGCCTTTAGCGGGGGCAGTGAGCAGTTCTTC.

J is TRBJ2-5 and V is TRBV10-3, with 8 bases aligning to TRBD1. V dropped 5 bases and J dropped 2; count of bases not matched to a gene: 10. The CDR3 totals 16 residues. Germline V lookup: CDR1 ENHRY, CDR2 SYGVKD. CDR3 in DNA: TGTGCCATCAGTCCGACAGGGGTGAGATTACAAGAGACCCAGTACTTC. Protein: CAISPTGVRLQETQYF.